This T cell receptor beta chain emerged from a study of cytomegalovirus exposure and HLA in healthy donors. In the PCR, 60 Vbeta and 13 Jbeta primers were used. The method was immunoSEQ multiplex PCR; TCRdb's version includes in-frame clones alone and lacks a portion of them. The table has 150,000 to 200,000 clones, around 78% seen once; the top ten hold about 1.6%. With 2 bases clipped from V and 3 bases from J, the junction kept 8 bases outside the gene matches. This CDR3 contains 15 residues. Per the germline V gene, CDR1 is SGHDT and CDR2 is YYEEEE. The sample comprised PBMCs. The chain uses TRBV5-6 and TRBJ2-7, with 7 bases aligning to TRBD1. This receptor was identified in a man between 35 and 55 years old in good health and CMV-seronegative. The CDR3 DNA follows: TGTGCCAGCAGCTTTCTCTCGGCAGGGGGCTACGAGCAGTACGTC. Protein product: CASSFLSAGGYEQYV.